The entry that follows covers one T cell receptor (beta chain) sequence. Its cognate antigen is unknown. This specimen comes from a study of STAT3 mutations in large granular lymphocyte leukemia. Study observations and caveats: At least one immunodominant TCR beta clonotype appeared in every T-cell large granular lymphocyte leukemia patient.

Measured with immunoSEQ multiplex PCR; TCRdb has only the in-frame clones, and not every one. The repertoire holds about 20,000 clones, with roughly 90% as singletons. Germline V gene sequence: CDR1 LGHNA, CDR2 YSLEER. The CDR3 runs 13 residues. Trimming cost V 0 bases and J 3 bases, with 6 bases left between them. Input material: peripheral blood mononuclear cells. This receptor was obtained from a man in his 60s with T-cell large granular lymphocyte leukemia. Some clones in this sample may be carry-over from other donors' samples. This chain uses TRBV4-3 with TRBJ2-7; tentative D call: TRBD1 (6 bases). The CDR3 nucleotides are TGCGCCAGCAGCCAAGACAGGGGCTACGAGCAGTACTTC. Protein sequence: CASSQDRGYEQYF.